These 21 T cell receptor beta chains were sequenced from one sample in a study of a mutant IDH1 vaccine in newly diagnosed glioma. Their recognized antigens are unknown. Time point here: week 5, during vaccination. Every single dose of the vaccine, 300 ug of mutant IDH1 20-mer peptide, came with topical imiquimod. The table came from immunoSEQ multiplex PCR; TCRdb's copy has only in-frame clones and leaves some out. Here the sample spans tens of thousands of clones, roughly 91% being singletons. The source was PBMCs, collected from a glioma patient whose treatment included an IDH1 peptide vaccine. Receptors were obtained from a woman between 50 and 59 years old with glioma.

The chain uses TRBV12-2 and TRBJ1-2. TRBV12-2 constitutes a pseudogene. The CDR3 totals 16 residues. CDR3 nucleotide sequence: TGTGCAAGTCGCTTAGAGGCGGCAACGGGAGGCTATGGCTACACCTTC. Translating gives CASRLEAATGGYGYTF.

The chain links TRBV7-2 to TRBJ2-5, with D perhaps matching TRBD1 (6 bases). TRBJ2-7 explains the end of the DNA better; the J call may be wrong. This CDR3 comprises 14 residues. Germline V gene sequence: CDR1 SGHTA, CDR2 FQGNSA. CDR3 in amino acids: CASSLDRVWGEQYF. CDR3 bases: TGTGCCAGCAGCTTAGACAGGGTTTGGGGCGAGCAGTACTTC.

The V gene is TRBV9, the J gene TRBJ2-2; a weak D match, TRBD2 (6 bases). Looked up from germline, CDR1 is SGDLS and CDR2 is YYNGEE. The V end was cut by 4 bases, the J end by 5 bases, with 15 bases between. This CDR3 is built from 15 residues. The DNA for the CDR3 is TGTGCCAGCAGCTCTCGACTAGACGGGACCGGGGAGCTGTTTTTT. Its translation: CASSSRLDGTGELFF.

The chain links TRBV5-4 to TRBJ2-5; 9 bases agree with TRBD1. V gave up 4 bases and J gave up 4 bases; unmatched junction bases: 8. This CDR3 is 15 amino acids long. From germline, CDR1 is SGHNT and CDR2 YYREEE (reference sequence). The CDR3 region is CASSPSTGGGETQYF. DNA for the CDR3: TGTGCCAGCAGCCCTTCTACAGGGGGCGGAGAGACCCAGTACTTC.

The chain employs TRBV7-8 and TRBJ2-3; D remains unclear. In germline, CDR1 is SGHVS, CDR2 FQNEAQ. V lost 3 bases, J lost 3 bases, and 10 bases lay in between. This CDR3 has 14 amino acids. The DNA of the CDR3 is TGTGCCAGCAGCTTTTCACTCTGGACAGATACGCAGTATTTT. This codes for CASSFSLWTDTQYF. The variable domain in full, with the rest retrieved from reference TRBV7-8 and TRBJ2-3, is GAGVSQSPRYKVAKRGQDVALRCDPISGHVSLFWYQQALGQGPEFLTYFQNEAQLDKSGLPSDRFFAERPEGSVSTLKIQRTQQEDSAVYLCASSFSLWTDTQYFGPGTRLTVL.

The V and J genes are TRBV11-2 and TRBJ1-1, with D hard to call. The length of the CDR3 is 13 residues. Per germline, CDR1 SGHAT and CDR2 FQNNGV. Trimming took off 4 bases at V and 5 bases at J, with 11 bases between the two ends. The CDR3: CASSSQGRTEAFF. Here the CDR3 DNA reads TGTGCCAGCAGCTCACAAGGTCGGACTGAAGCTTTCTTT.

The V call is TRBV28, the J call TRBJ1-5; D might be TRBD1 (6 bases). CDR1 MDHEN and CDR2 SYDVKM come from the germline V gene. V gave up 6 bases and J gave up 6 bases, with 15 bases separating them. CDR3 length: 14 residues. CDR3 sequence reads: CASRLGGRRQPQHF. The CDR3 bases are TGTGCCAGCAGACTAGGGGGGAGGCGTCAGCCCCAGCATTTT.

The CDR3 spells CATMGRVSYEQYF. In DNA, the CDR3 is TGTGCCACTATGGGACGGGTGTCCTACGAGCAGTACTTC. The chain joins TRBV5-4 to TRBJ2-7, with D perhaps given as TRBD1 or TRBD2 (5 bases each). CDR3 size: 13 residues. Trimming took off 9 bases at V and 1 base at J, with 14 bases between the two ends. Germline assignment: CDR1 SGHNT and CDR2 YYREEE (reference sequence).

This clone was seen only once. This chain joins TRBV18 and TRBJ2-2; 7 bases are shared with TRBD1. V gave up 3 bases and J gave up 6 bases; unmatched junction bases: 7. Per the germline V gene, CDR1 is KGHSH and CDR2 is LQKENI. The CDR3 is 15 residues long. CDR3 nucleotide sequence: TGTGCCAGCTCACCTGGAACAGGGGCTGCCGGGGAGCTGTTTTTT. This translates into CASSPGTGAAGELFF. The full variable domain, its missing parts supplied by reference TRBV18 and TRBJ2-2, is NAGVMQNPRHLVRRRGQEARLRCSPMKGHSHVYWYRQLPEEGLKFMVYLQKENIIDESGMPKERFSAEFPKEGPSILRIQQVVRGDSAAYFCASSPGTGAAGELFFGEGSRLTVL.

The genes are TRBV7-8 and TRBJ2-7; D may be TRBD1 (5 bases). This CDR3 has 15 amino acids. V lost 5 bases, J lost 4 bases, and 18 bases lay in between. Germline values: CDR1 SGHVS, CDR2 FQNEAQ. This CDR3 reads CASSPWTTEEYEQYF. CDR3 nucleotides: TGTGCCAGCAGCCCATGGACAACGGAAGAATACGAGCAGTACTTC.

V and J are TRBV4-2 and TRBJ2-7; D perhaps matches TRBD2 (5 bases). Germline lookup yields CDR1 LGHNA and CDR2 YNFKEQ. The CDR3 covers 16 residues. V lost 1 base, J lost 0 bases, and 13 bases lay in between. CDR3 region: CASSQGGAASSYEQYF. DNA for the CDR3: TGTGCCAGCAGCCAAGGTGGAGCGGCAAGCTCCTACGAGCAGTACTTC.

The chain couples TRBV25-1 to TRBJ1-6; D is ambiguous. Germline V gene lookup returns CDR1 MGHDK and CDR2 SYGVNS. There are 12 residues in the CDR3. V was shortened by 2 bases and J by 9 bases, with 5 bases between the two germline ends. The DNA for the CDR3 is TGTGCCAGCAGTGAAGTGCCTTCACCCCTCCACTTT. Its protein is CASSEVPSPLHF.

V and J are TRBV5-4 and TRBJ1-1; 9 nucleotides align to TRBD1. CDR1 SGHNT and CDR2 YYREEE come from the germline V gene (reference sequence). The J segment lost 0 bases and the V segment lost 2 bases, leaving 5 bases of the junction unmatched. This CDR3 region has 16 residues. CDR3 sequence (DNA): TGTGCCAGCAGCTTTACAGGGGGCGCGATGAACACTGAAGCTTTCTTT. Protein product: CASSFTGGAMNTEAFF.

The chain is built from TRBV30 and TRBJ2-2, with 8 bases fitting TRBD2. The CDR3 consists of 15 residues. V lost 7 bases and J lost 6; bases outside the gene matches: 13. Germline assignment: CDR1 GTSNPN and CDR2 SVGIG (reference sequence). This CDR3 is CALAAAGGYAGELFF. CDR3 DNA: TGTGCCTTGGCAGCCGCGGGGGGTTACGCCGGGGAGCTGTTTTTT. Based on the CDR3 plus reference TRBV30 and TRBJ2-2, the full variable domain is SQTIHQWPATLVQPVGSPLSLECTVEGTSNPNLYWYRQAAGRGLQLLFYSVGIGQISSEVPQNLSASRPQDRQFILSSKKLLLSDSGFYLCALAAAGGYAGELFFGEGSRLTVL.

The chain links TRBV7-2 to TRBJ1-1; D is unresolved. V gave up 3 bases and J gave up 1 base, with 6 bases separating them. The CDR3 is made up of 13 amino acids. The V gene's germline CDR1 is SGHTA and CDR2 FQGNSA. CDR3 DNA sequence: TGTGCCAGCAGCTTCCCCGAGAACACTGAAGCTTTCTTT. It codes for CASSFPENTEAFF. Together with reference TRBV7-2 and TRBJ1-1, the CDR3 gives the full variable domain: GAGVSQSPSNKVTEKGKDVELRCDPISGHTALYWYRQSLGQGLEFLIYFQGNSAPDKSGLPSDRFSAERTGGSVSTLTIQRTQQEDSAVYLCASSFPENTEAFFGQGTRLTVV.

The V gene is TRBV30, the J gene TRBJ2-7, with 8 bases fitting TRBD1. The V gene's germline CDR1 is GTSNPN and CDR2 SVGIG (reference sequence). This CDR3 is built from 12 residues. V lost 3 bases and J lost 6; bases outside the gene matches: 4. CDR3 sequence: CAWSTGGFEQYF. DNA for the CDR3: TGTGCCTGGAGCACAGGGGGGTTCGAGCAGTACTTC.

CDR3 nucleotide sequence: TGTGCCAGCAGCCCCCGGGGCAGGAGGAACACTGAAGCTTTCTTT. This gives the protein CASSPRGRRNTEAFF. This chain joins TRBV9 and TRBJ1-1; D might be TRBD1 (5 bases). Germline assignment: CDR1 SGDLS and CDR2 YYNGEE. V gave up 4 bases and J gave up 1 base, with 14 bases separating them. The CDR3 runs to 15 residues.

The chain is built from TRBV28 and TRBJ1-1; tentative D call: TRBD1 (5 bases). Germline CDR1 MDHEN, CDR2 SYDVKM. Trimming cost V 6 bases and J 1 base, with 12 bases left between them. There are 14 residues in the CDR3. The CDR3 DNA reads TGTGCCAGCAGCCTCGGGACGGCGAACACTGAAGCTTTCTTT. The encoded protein is CASSLGTANTEAFF.

The V and J genes are TRBV7-9 and TRBJ1-4; no firm D call. Germline V lookup: CDR1 SEHNR, CDR2 FQNEAQ (reference sequence). Trimming stripped 5 bases from V and 2 bases from J, with 15 bases between. The CDR3 consists of 16 residues. CDR3 loop: CASSPTEGPTNEKLFF. In nucleotides, the CDR3 is TGTGCCAGCAGCCCGACGGAAGGCCCGACTAATGAAAAACTGTTTTTT.

J is TRBJ2-5 and V is TRBV9, with D unclear. CDR3 length: 10 residues. V lost 3 bases to trimming and J lost 4 bases, with 1 base between them. Germline CDR1 is SGDLS and CDR2 is YYNGEE. The CDR3 DNA follows: TGTGCCAGCAGCGGAGAGACCCAGTACTTC. Protein: CASSGETQYF.

The rearrangement uses TRBV2 and TRBJ2-1, with D hard to call. The CDR3 totals 14 residues. CDR1 and CDR2 (germline): SNHLY, FYNNEI. Trimming pared 6 bases from V and 0 bases from J, leaving 9 bases between. CDR3 amino acids: CASRVLGSYNEQFF. The CDR3 nucleotides read TGTGCCAGCAGGGTATTGGGCTCCTACAATGAGCAGTTCTTC. The full variable domain, its missing parts supplied by reference TRBV2 and TRBJ2-1, is EPEVTQTPSHQVTQMGQEVILRCVPISNHLYFYWYRQILGQKVEFLVSFYNNEISEKSEIFDDQFSVERPDGSNFTLKIRSTKLEDSAMYFCASRVLGSYNEQFFGPGTRLTVL.